These T cell receptor beta chains were read from a single sample in a study of somatic mutations in cytotoxic T cells in rheumatoid arthritis. Only in-frame clones appear in the TCRdb table, and some are missing; sequencing was by immunoSEQ multiplex PCR. The sample lists some 10,000 clones; approximately 70% were seen once. Sequencing was carried out using CD8+ T cells sorted from blood. The origin of the receptors is a man aged 55 to 70 in good health. Both conserved end residues are part of each CDR3. The order of the fields is V gene, clone size, CDR3 protein. Where a row states a size, it is once, few, many or the class of an expanded clone; other rows omit it.

v_call: TRBV6-1; clone_size: -; cdr3_aa: CASSPGAGDQETQYF
v_call: TRBV7-9; clone_size: -; cdr3_aa: CASRITGTSQETQYF
v_call: TRBV7-9; clone_size: -; cdr3_aa: CASSLEQRENRDF
v_call: TRBV21-1; clone_size: -; cdr3_aa: CASTPTEGRGHGYTF
v_call: TRBV29-1; clone_size: few; cdr3_aa: CSASAGKDEQYF
v_call: TRBV11-3; clone_size: -; cdr3_aa: CASSFGSGSSYEQYF
v_call: TRBV28; clone_size: -; cdr3_aa: CASSFTGNTIYF
v_call: TRBV7-6; clone_size: -; cdr3_aa: CASSAPPQTSGRRADTQYF
v_call: TRBV7-9; clone_size: few; cdr3_aa: CASSVWGGANYGYTF
v_call: TRBV2; clone_size: few; cdr3_aa: CASIPPSVTEAFF